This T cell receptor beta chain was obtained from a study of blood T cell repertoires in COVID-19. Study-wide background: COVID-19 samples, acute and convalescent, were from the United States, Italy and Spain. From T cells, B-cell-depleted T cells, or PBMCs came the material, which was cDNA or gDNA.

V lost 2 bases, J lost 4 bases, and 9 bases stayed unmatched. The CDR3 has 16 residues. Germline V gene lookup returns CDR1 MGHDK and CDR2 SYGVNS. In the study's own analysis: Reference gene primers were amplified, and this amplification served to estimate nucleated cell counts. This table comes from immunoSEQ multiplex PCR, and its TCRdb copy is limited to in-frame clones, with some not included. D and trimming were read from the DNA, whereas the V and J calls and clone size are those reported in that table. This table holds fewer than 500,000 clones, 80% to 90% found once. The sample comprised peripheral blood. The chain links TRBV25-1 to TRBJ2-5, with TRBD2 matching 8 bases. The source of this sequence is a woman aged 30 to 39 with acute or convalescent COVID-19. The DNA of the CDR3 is TGTGCCAGCAGTGAAGGGTTAGCGGGGATAGGAGAGACCCAGTACTTC. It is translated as CASSEGLAGIGETQYF.